Presented here are 32 T cell receptor beta chains from one specimen sequenced in a study of blood T cell repertoires in COVID-19. The table came from immunoSEQ multiplex PCR; TCRdb's copy has only in-frame clones and leaves some out. The sample lists some 200,000 clones, 70% to 90% occurring once. What was sequenced was PBMCs or T cells enriched from blood (not recorded which). Receptor source: a middle-aged man who had recovered from COVID-19.

The V gene is TRBV4-1, the J gene TRBJ2-5, with 8 bases that match TRBD2. Losses at the gene ends were 3 bases for V and 5 bases for J; bases not matched to a gene: 11. There are 16 residues in the CDR3. In germline, CDR1 is MGHRA, CDR2 YSYEKL. DNA of the CDR3: TGCGCCAGCAGCCAGACCCTTAGCGGGGTCGGGGAGACCCAGTACTTC. It codes for CASSQTLSGVGETQYF.

The chain is built from TRBV18 and TRBJ2-6; D uncertain. The germline CDR1 and CDR2 sequences are KGHSH and LQKENI. This CDR3 region has 15 residues. The ends were cut back, 3 bases at V and 1 base at J, with 7 bases in the middle. The CDR3 bases are TGTGCCAGCTCACCCGAGTTATCTGGGGCCAACGTCCTGACTTTC. Translation: CASSPELSGANVLTF.

V is TRBV5-4 and J is TRBJ1-1; D may be TRBD1 (5 bases). Germline CDR1 reads SGHNT; CDR2 reads YYREEE (reference sequence). V was cut by 4 bases and J by 6 bases, with 13 bases left in between. This CDR3 is 13 amino acids long. CDR3 nucleotides: TGTGCCAGCAGCCCCTCCCGGGACTCTGAAGCTTTCTTT. This codes for CASSPSRDSEAFF.

V gene TRBV6-5 combines with J gene TRBJ1-4; D may be TRBD1 (6 bases). CDR3 length equals 15 residues. V was pared by 6 bases and J by 3 bases, with 14 bases between. Germline V lookup: CDR1 MNHEY, CDR2 SVGAGI. The CDR3 spells CASRGGQKSNEKLFF. The CDR3 coding sequence is TGTGCCAGCAGGGGCGGACAGAAATCTAATGAAAAACTGTTTTTT.

The chain couples TRBV7-3 to TRBJ2-1; 7 nucleotides agree with TRBD1. Germline V CDR1 and CDR2: SGHTA, FQGTGA. The CDR3 loop spans 15 amino acids. The V and J ends lost 5 bases and 0 bases, in that order; junction bases with no gene match: 4. CDR3 bases: TGTGCCAGCAGCGTGACAGGGAGCTCCTACAATGAGCAGTTCTTC. It is translated as CASSVTGSSYNEQFF.

V gene TRBV7-6 combines with J gene TRBJ1-5; D remains ambiguous. The CDR3 extends over 13 amino acids. V was cut by 1 base and J by 5 bases, with 6 bases left in between. Looked up from germline, CDR1 is SGHVS and CDR2 is FNYEAQ. CDR3 protein: CASSLGTYQPQHF. In nucleotides, the CDR3 is TGTGCCAGCAGCTTAGGGACTTATCAGCCCCAGCATTTT.

The chain joins TRBV7-8 to TRBJ1-5; tentatively, D is TRBD1 (5 bases). Per germline, CDR1 SGHVS and CDR2 FQNEAQ. V gave up 1 base and J gave up 4 bases, with 17 bases separating them. This CDR3 comprises 17 residues. The CDR3 region is CASSLVWPGGVNQPQHF. DNA for the CDR3: TGTGCCAGCAGCTTAGTTTGGCCAGGAGGGGTGAATCAGCCCCAGCATTTT.

V gene TRBV12-5 combines with J gene TRBJ1-2, with D possibly matching TRBD1 (6 bases). From germline, CDR1 is LGHNT and CDR2 FRNRAP. V was clipped by 1 base and J by 5 bases, with 14 bases between them. The CDR3 runs 15 residues. CDR3 nucleotides: TGTGCTAGTGGTTTGGCCGAGCAGGGGAGATATGGCTACACCTTC. Translating it yields CASGLAEQGRYGYTF.

This chain joins TRBV7-8 and TRBJ1-1, with TRBD1 matching 9 bases. Germline V gene data show CDR1 as SGHVS and CDR2 as FQNEAQ. V lost 1 base and J lost 6; bases outside the gene matches: 3. The CDR3 is made up of 14 amino acids. The CDR3 DNA is TGTGCCAGCAGCTTAGGGGACAGGGATGCTGAAGCTTTCTTT. Its translation is CASSLGDRDAEAFF.

Ten or more counts support this clone. The junction departs from germline at one end; a sequencing error may be responsible. V is TRBV5-1 and J is TRBJ2-7, with TRBD1 matching 9 bases. The CDR3 runs 12 residues. The germline CDR1 and CDR2 sequences are SGHRS and YFSETQ. CDR3 region: CASSLEGTGSTF. In DNA, the CDR3 is TGCGCCAGCAGCTTGGAGGGGACAGGGTCCACTTTC.

The chain couples TRBV4-1 to TRBJ2-3; the match to TRBD2 covers 11 bases. Germline CDR1 MGHRA, CDR2 YSYEKL. The CDR3 runs to 20 residues. V trimming: 0 bases; J trimming: 8 bases; junction bases outside the gene matches: 19. The CDR3 region has the DNA TGCGCCAGCAGCCAAGAGGTCATTAAGACTAGCGGGATAGGGTCGGGTACGCAGTATTTT. It codes for CASSQEVIKTSGIGSGTQYF.

The CDR3 nucleotides read TGTGCCAGTAGTCCTCGGGACAGGGACACTGAAGCTTTCTTT. This codes for CASSPRDRDTEAFF. The chain has TRBV19 and TRBJ1-1; 9 bases line up with TRBD1. The germline gives CDR1 LNHDA, CDR2 SQIVND (reference sequence). The CDR3 contains 14 residues. V lost 5 bases to trimming and J lost 3 bases; unmatched junction nucleotides: 4.

V usage is TRBV12-5 and J usage is TRBJ2-7; 10 positions agree with TRBD2. The V and J ends lost 0 bases and 7 bases, in that order; junction bases with no gene match: 9. CDR1 is LGHNT, CDR2 FRNRAP, per germline. The CDR3 has 16 amino acids. In DNA, the CDR3 is TGTGCTAGTGGTTTGGTAGCGGGAGGGAGAGTTGGGGAGCAGTACTTC. Amino acids: CASGLVAGGRVGEQYF. Based on the CDR3 plus reference TRBV12-5 and TRBJ2-7, the full variable domain is DARVTQTPRHKVTEMGQEVTMRCQPILGHNTVFWYRQTMMQGLELLAYFRNRAPLDDSGMPKDRFSAEMPDATLATLKIQPSEPRDSAVYFCASGLVAGGRVGEQYFGPGTRLTVT.

The V and J genes are TRBV9 and TRBJ1-6; 10 nucleotides align to TRBD1. This CDR3 region has 15 residues. CDR1 and CDR2 (germline): SGDLS, YYNGEE. With 0 bases clipped from V and 7 bases from J, the junction kept 1 base outside the gene matches. DNA of the CDR3: TGTGCCAGCAGCGTAGCGGACAGGGGGAATTCACCCCTCCACTTT. Translation gives CASSVADRGNSPLHF.

J is TRBJ2-7 and V is TRBV10-3; 9 nucleotides align to TRBD2. Looked up from germline, CDR1 is ENHRY and CDR2 is SYGVKD. This CDR3 contains 15 residues. V gave up 5 bases and J gave up 5 bases; unmatched junction bases: 10. The CDR3 sequence is CAISFKAGGGNEQYF. Here the CDR3 DNA reads TGTGCCATCAGTTTTAAAGCGGGAGGTGGTAACGAGCAGTACTTC.

V is TRBV5-1 and J is TRBJ1-4, with a weak D call TRBD1 (6 bases). Germline V gives CDR1 SGHRS, CDR2 YFSETQ. This CDR3 is built from 16 residues. V gave up 3 bases and J gave up 5 bases, with 17 bases separating them. CDR3 nucleotide sequence: TGCGCCAGCAGCTCCACCGCAGGGGCGAGAAATGAAAAACTGTTTTTT. This translates into CASSSTAGARNEKLFF. The full variable domain, with the rest looked up from reference TRBV5-1 and TRBJ1-4, is KAGVTQTPRYLIKTRGQQVTLSCSPISGHRSVSWYQQTPGQGLQFLFEYFSETQRNKGNFPGRFSGRQFSNSRSEMNVSTLELGDSALYLCASSSTAGARNEKLFFGSGTQLSVL.

This chain uses TRBV12-5 with TRBJ1-4, with D perhaps TRBD1 (6 bases). The CDR3 runs to 13 residues. Trimming removed 5 bases from V and 6 bases from J, with 10 bases in between. CDR1 is LGHNT and CDR2 is FRNRAP in the germline V gene. The CDR3 loop is CASGQGLDEKLFF. As DNA, the CDR3 is TGTGCTAGTGGTCAGGGGCTCGATGAAAAACTGTTTTTT.

The chain combines TRBV5-1 with TRBJ1-6; no clear D gene. V was pared by 0 bases and J by 8 bases, with 6 bases between. The CDR3 consists of 13 residues. From germline, CDR1 is SGHRS and CDR2 YFSETQ. CDR3 in DNA: TGCGCCAGCAGCTTGGCCGGGTATTCACCCCTCCACTTT. The encoded protein is CASSLAGYSPLHF.

The chain is built from TRBV9 and TRBJ2-1; possible D gene TRBD1, 6 bases. This CDR3 is 16 amino acids long. Germline assignment: CDR1 SGDLS and CDR2 YYNGEE. V was clipped by 4 bases and J by 4 bases, with 18 bases between them. The CDR3 region has the DNA TGTGCCAGCAGCACGGGACAAGGGGTCCCTTACAATGAGCAGTTCTTC. Protein sequence: CASSTGQGVPYNEQFF.

The genes are TRBV20-1 and TRBJ1-5; the D is unclear. The V end lost 3 bases, the J end lost 1 base, and 13 bases lay between the germline ends. The germline V gene has CDR1 DFQATT and CDR2 SNEGSKA (reference sequence). The CDR3 sequence is 15 residues long. CDR3 protein: CSASISGISNQPQHF. The CDR3 bases are TGCAGTGCTAGTATCTCAGGTATAAGCAATCAGCCCCAGCATTTT.

This sequence joins TRBV2 and TRBJ1-1; D gene uncertain. V was shortened by 6 bases and J by 1 base, with 6 bases between the two germline ends. Per germline, CDR1 SNHLY and CDR2 FYNNEI. The CDR3 has 12 residues. The CDR3 nucleotides read TGTGCCAGCAGCCTGTGGAACACTGAAGCTTTCTTT. This sequence encodes CASSLWNTEAFF.

With respect to this clone: This sample also contains other DNA sequences that code for the same CDR3. The chain joins TRBV2 to TRBJ2-7; TRBD1 is a possible D gene (5 bases). CDR1 and CDR2 (germline): SNHLY, FYNNEI. CDR3 length: 14 residues. V dropped 2 bases and J dropped 2 bases, with 10 bases sitting between them. CDR3 region: CASSEQGATYEQYF. As DNA, the CDR3 is TGTGCCAGCAGTGAACAGGGTGCTACCTACGAGCAGTACTTC.

The chain couples TRBV10-3 to TRBJ1-2; tentatively, D is TRBD1 (5 bases). The CDR3 contains 13 residues. V was pared by 2 bases and J by 5 bases, with 9 bases between. Germline-derived CDR1 and CDR2 are ENHRY and SYGVKD. The CDR3 reads CAISEPSGYGYTF. The CDR3 DNA is TGTGCCATCAGTGAGCCATCAGGGTATGGCTACACCTTC.

V gene TRBV6-2 or TRBV6-3 combines with J gene TRBJ2-7, with 7 bases identical to TRBD2. Germline CDR1 is MNHEY and CDR2 is SVGEGT. Losses at the gene ends were 5 bases for V and 3 bases for J; bases not matched to a gene: 16. The CDR3 is 17 residues long. CDR3 DNA: TGTGCCAGCAGTAAGCTAGCGGAGGGGATTGGTGGCTACGAGCAGTACTTC. It yields the protein CASSKLAEGIGGYEQYF.

This chain links TRBV7-9 with TRBJ1-3; 7 nucleotides align to TRBD1. The CDR3 runs to 14 residues. V lost 5 bases to trimming and J lost 5 bases; unmatched junction nucleotides: 6. Germline CDR1 reads SEHNR; CDR2 reads FQNEAQ (reference sequence). CDR3 sequence reads: CASSPQQGRNTIYF. CDR3 bases: TGTGCCAGCAGCCCCCAACAGGGGCGAAACACCATATATTTT.

The chain couples TRBV5-5 to TRBJ1-5, with 10 bases matching TRBD1. Germline lookup yields CDR1 SGHKS and CDR2 YYEKEE (reference sequence). The CDR3 runs to 17 residues. V gave up 4 bases and J gave up 4 bases; unmatched junction bases: 11. In nucleotides, the CDR3 is TGTGCCAGCAGCCCATTTGGTAGGACAGGGGGAAATCAGCCCCAGCATTTT. Its protein is CASSPFGRTGGNQPQHF.

The chain has TRBV14 and TRBJ2-7; TRBD1 matches at 9 bases. The germline V gene has CDR1 SGHDN and CDR2 FVKESK. Trimming took 6 bases from V and 0 from J; bases not matched to a gene: 3. There are 14 residues in the CDR3. This CDR3 reads CASRLGQGSYEQYF. In DNA form, the CDR3 reads TGTGCCAGCAGACTGGGACAGGGCTCCTACGAGCAGTACTTC.

The chain joins TRBV5-1 to TRBJ2-7; the D gene is possibly TRBD1 (6 bases). The CDR3 is 15 residues long. Germline CDR1 SGHRS, CDR2 YFSETQ. V dropped 1 base and J dropped 3 bases, with 14 bases sitting between them. The CDR3 DNA reads TGCGCCAGCAGCTTGACAGGGTCGGCGAACTACGAGCAGTACTTC. This sequence encodes CASSLTGSANYEQYF.

The chain has TRBV30 and TRBJ2-1, with a tentative D call TRBD2 (5 bases). The germline gives CDR1 GTSNPN, CDR2 SVGIG (reference sequence). The CDR3 covers 12 residues. V lost 0 bases to trimming and J lost 12 bases, with 12 bases between them. The DNA of the CDR3 is TGTGCCTGGAGTGTACCGAGGGTAGTGCAGTTCTTC. As protein: CAWSVPRVVQFF.

This chain links TRBV2 with TRBJ1-1, with D perhaps TRBD1 (6 bases). The CDR3 runs 14 residues. Trimming pared 1 base from V and 10 bases from J, leaving 16 bases between. CDR1 is SNHLY and CDR2 is FYNNEI in the germline V gene. The CDR3 loop reads CASSEETGINLAFF. Written as DNA, the CDR3 is TGTGCCAGCAGTGAAGAAACAGGGATCAACCTAGCTTTCTTT.

This rearrangement joins TRBV4-2 to TRBJ2-1; TRBD2 aligns across 11 bases. The germline CDR1 and CDR2 sequences are LGHNA and YNFKEQ. The V segment lost 1 base and the J segment 6 bases; nucleotides outside the gene matches: 5. CDR3 length: 16 residues. This chain's CDR3 is CASSQGVAGGVNEQFF. Here the CDR3 DNA reads TGTGCCAGCAGCCAAGGGGTAGCGGGGGGGGTCAATGAGCAGTTCTTC.

This clone appeared a few times. V gene TRBV27 combines with J gene TRBJ2-7, with D tentatively TRBD2 (6 bases). Trimming pared 6 bases from V and 5 bases from J, leaving 14 bases between. This CDR3 has 13 amino acids. Germline values: CDR1 MNHEY, CDR2 SMNVEV (reference sequence). CDR3 nucleotides: TGTGCCAGCAGGATGACTAGGGATGACGAGCAGTACTTC. It translates to CASRMTRDDEQYF.